Below are 20 T cell receptor beta chains sequenced from a single sample in a study of spatial heterogeneity in lung cancer (dated by TCRdb to the late 2010s). Library method: 5' RACE. The sequencer was a NextSeq 500. TCRdb itself trimmed the public reads at Q25 with fastp, ran MiXCR and retained productive beta chains. Duplicate CDR3 protein sequences are folded into a single record with the most common DNA and genes. The sample table records some 7,300 distinct CDR3 sequences; around 21% of these occur just once. The ten largest make up less than 20% of the sample. What the time point label conveys for this sample: sample taken at primary tumor resection. For TCR sequencing, whole RNA was extracted from tumor and nontumor lung tissue, or from cryopreserved PBMC samples, and no cell sorting was done. Sample: PBMCs, taken at surgery. The receptors were gathered from a female donor with early-stage non-small cell lung cancer.

The chain has TRBV2 and TRBJ2-3; 7 nucleotides match TRBD2. The CDR3 is made up of 15 amino acids. CDR1 and CDR2 from the germline V gene are SNHLY and FYNNEI. The V gene end was trimmed by 6 bases and the J gene end by 5 bases; junction bases not matched to a gene: 11. The CDR3 protein is CASRPLTTGGDTQYF. The CDR3 bases are TGTGCCAGCAGGCCCCTTACTACGGGGGGAGATACGCAGTATTTT.

This clonotype has just a few counts. This chain links TRBV20-1 with TRBJ1-6; a possible D gene is TRBD1 (5 bases). Germline CDR1 reads DFQATT; CDR2 reads SNEGSKA (reference sequence). The CDR3 length is 14 residues. The V and J ends lost 3 bases and 7 bases respectively, with 13 bases between them. CDR3 region: CSARAGMGNSPLHF. The CDR3 region has the DNA TGCAGTGCTAGGGCAGGGATGGGAAATTCACCCCTCCACTTT.

The gene calls are TRBV7-2 and TRBJ1-1; no reliable D call. V lost 6 bases and J 4 bases, leaving 12 bases between the germline ends. This CDR3 region has 13 residues. CDR1 and CDR2 (germline): SGHTA, FQGNSA. The CDR3 nucleotides are TGTGCCAGCAGACCACGACGCACCACTGAAGCTTTCTTT. It encodes CASRPRRTTEAFF.

This sequence joins TRBV20-1 and TRBJ1-4; perhaps TRBD1 as D (6 bases). This CDR3 has 15 amino acids. V was cut by 6 bases and J by 6 bases, with 20 bases left in between. Germline assignment: CDR1 DFQATT and CDR2 SNEGSKA (reference sequence). In DNA, the CDR3 is TGCAGTGCGCCCGGTGCAGGGGCTGTGGATGAAAAACTGTTTTTT. Its translation: CSAPGAGAVDEKLFF.

The genes are TRBV7-9 and TRBJ2-3; tentative D call: TRBD2 (5 bases). From germline, CDR1 is SEHNR and CDR2 FQNEAQ (reference sequence). Trimming shortened V by 1 base and J by 5 bases, and 10 bases separated the two germline ends. This CDR3 has 14 residues. CDR3 in amino acids: CASSLVSVRDTQYF. DNA for the CDR3: TGTGCCAGCAGCTTAGTTAGCGTGAGAGATACGCAGTATTTT.

This clonotype was detected only a few times. The gene calls are TRBV2 and TRBJ2-2; D unresolved. The germline V gene has CDR1 SNHLY and CDR2 FYNNEI. The CDR3 has 15 amino acids. Trimming pared 3 bases from V and 3 bases from J, leaving 11 bases between. The CDR3 loop is CASSDHRSHTGELFF. CDR3 nucleotides: TGTGCCAGCAGTGATCACCGTTCTCACACCGGGGAGCTGTTTTTT.

The J gene is TRBJ1-2, the V gene TRBV14, with D tentatively TRBD1 (6 bases). CDR3 length: 12 amino acids. Per germline, CDR1 SGHDN and CDR2 FVKESK. V was pared by 4 bases and J by 8 bases, with 11 bases between. CDR3 amino acids: CASSPQGYGYTF. The CDR3 nucleotides read TGTGCCAGCAGCCCCCAGGGGTACGGCTACACCTTC.

This clonotype was detected a few times. CDR3 loop: CASSSPLGGGDTQYF. The CDR3 DNA follows: TGTGCCAGCAGCTCCCCCCTCGGGGGGGGCGATACGCAGTATTTT. The chain links TRBV7-9 to TRBJ2-3; 8 bases match TRBD2. Trimming cost V 4 bases and J 6 bases; bases outside gene matches: 9. The CDR3 runs to 15 residues. In germline, CDR1 is SEHNR, CDR2 FQNEAQ (reference sequence).

This clonotype was counted only a few times. This chain joins TRBV9 and TRBJ1-4, with 9 bases lining up with TRBD1. J gave up 8 bases and V 4 bases, and 9 bases lay outside the gene matches. Germline V gene sequence: CDR1 SGDLS, CDR2 YYNGEE. This CDR3 is 15 amino acids long. The CDR3 region is CASSFRTGEGEKLFF. CDR3 DNA sequence: TGTGCCAGCAGCTTCCGGACAGGGGAGGGGGAAAAACTGTTTTTT.

Judged by abundance, this clonotype is medium-sized. The rearrangement links TRBV4-1 to TRBJ2-1; D is uncertain. Germline CDR1 MGHRA, CDR2 YSYEKL. This CDR3 spans 15 amino acids. V lost 5 bases and J lost 8, with 19 bases in between. CDR3 amino acids: CASSALHLERDEQFF. The CDR3, as DNA: TGCGCCAGCAGCGCCCTTCACCTGGAGAGAGATGAGCAGTTCTTC.

In this sample, this clonotype turned up once. The V and J genes are TRBV7-9 and TRBJ2-5, with 7 bases aligning to TRBD2. CDR1 SEHNR and CDR2 FQNEAQ come from the germline V gene (reference sequence). This CDR3 spans 16 amino acids. After removal of 1 base from V and 5 bases from J, the junction contained 10 bases not matched to a gene. This CDR3 is CASSLGGRGSGETQYF. The CDR3 DNA sequence: TGTGCCAGCAGCTTAGGGGGCCGCGGGAGTGGCGAGACCCAGTACTTC.

Concerning this clonotype: A much larger clonotype is one base distant, so this may be a read error. The conserved final phenylalanine or tryptophan is absent from the CDR3, which likely points to a read error. The rearrangement uses TRBV6-1 and TRBJ2-1, with D possibly TRBD1 on 6 matching bases. The length of the CDR3 is 11 residues. Per the germline V gene, CDR1 is MNHNS and CDR2 is SASEGT. V gave up 10 bases and J gave up 13 bases, with 17 bases separating them. CDR3 loop: CATVSRTEQFS. In DNA, the CDR3 is TGTGCCACCGTATCTAGGACAGAACAGTTCTCC.

This clonotype was counted between two and nine times. J is TRBJ2-5 and V is TRBV5-1, with D maybe TRBD1 (6 bases). V was clipped by 3 bases and J by 2 bases, with 14 bases between them. CDR1 is SGHRS and CDR2 is YFSETQ in the germline V gene. The CDR3 consists of 15 residues. CDR3 sequence: CASSSQGTRQETQYF. The CDR3 DNA is TGCGCCAGCAGCTCTCAGGGGACCCGTCAAGAGACCCAGTACTTC.

This chain uses TRBV7-2 with TRBJ1-3; possible D gene TRBD1, 5 bases. Germline V CDR1 and CDR2: SGHTA, FQGNSA. V lost 5 bases and J 2 bases, leaving 16 bases between the germline ends. The CDR3 runs to 16 residues. The CDR3 region is CASSPTLRGAGNTIYF. The CDR3 bases are TGTGCCAGCAGCCCCACCCTAAGGGGAGCTGGAAACACCATATATTTT. Variable domain in full (rest from reference TRBV7-2 and TRBJ1-3): GAGVSQSPSNKVTEKGKDVELRCDPISGHTALYWYRQSLGQGLEFLIYFQGNSAPDKSGLPSDRFSAERTGGSVSTLTIQRTQQEDSAVYLCASSPTLRGAGNTIYFGEGSWLTVV.

By proportion, this clonotype is medium-sized. The chain is built from TRBV7-9 and TRBJ2-1; D is unclear. Germline V gene data show CDR1 as SEHNR and CDR2 as FQNEAQ (reference sequence). With 1 base removed from V and 8 bases from J, the gap between germline ends came to 9 bases. CDR3 length: 13 amino acids. CDR3 loop: CASSLERGDEQFF. For the CDR3, the DNA is TGTGCCAGCAGCTTAGAGCGAGGTGATGAGCAGTTCTTC.

The J gene is TRBJ1-5, the V gene TRBV28, with D possibly TRBD1 on 6 matching bases. Trimming shortened V by 6 bases and J by 7 bases, and 22 bases separated the two germline ends. Germline CDR1 and CDR2: MDHEN and SYDVKM. CDR3 length: 16 amino acids. The CDR3 spells CASRPMPYRVRQPQHF. The DNA of the CDR3 is TGTGCCAGCAGGCCAATGCCGTACAGGGTCAGGCAGCCCCAGCATTTT.

In its sample, this clonotype is medium-sized. V is TRBV20-1 and J is TRBJ2-7; 10 nucleotides line up with TRBD1. V gave up 5 bases and J gave up 3 bases; unmatched junction bases: 4. CDR3 size: 13 residues. Germline loops: CDR1 DFQATT, CDR2 SNEGSKA (reference sequence). The CDR3 sequence is CSALRTGGYEQYV. The CDR3 DNA sequence: TGCAGTGCTTTGAGGACAGGGGGCTACGAGCAGTACGTC.

CDR3 DNA: TGTGCCAGCAGCCTAGACAGAACTAACTATGGCTACACCTTC. Its protein is CASSLDRTNYGYTF. The V call is TRBV6-6, the J call TRBJ1-2, with D perhaps matching TRBD1 (5 bases). The CDR3 consists of 14 residues. V lost 6 bases, J lost 0 bases, and 11 bases lay in between. The germline gives CDR1 MNHNY, CDR2 SVGAGI (reference sequence).

This clonotype is medium-sized (0.01 to 0.1%) within its sample. The genes are TRBV18 and TRBJ2-3; TRBD1 or TRBD2 may be the D gene (5 bases each). The CDR3 consists of 16 residues. CDR1 is KGHSH and CDR2 is LQKENI in the germline V gene. Deletions cut 5 bases from V and 4 bases from J, with 19 bases between. CDR3: CASSFSGTLRADTQYF. For the CDR3, the DNA is TGTGCCAGCTCATTTTCCGGGACGTTAAGGGCAGATACGCAGTATTTT.

This clonotype was recorded many times. The chain is built from TRBV5-1 and TRBJ2-1, with 14 nucleotides matching TRBD2. J lost 2 bases, V lost 4 bases, and 5 bases had no gene match. The CDR3 has 17 amino acids. Germline CDR1 reads SGHRS; CDR2 reads YFSETQ. The CDR3 bases are TGCGCCAGCAGCGCAGGGACTAGCGGGGGCCCCTACAATGAGCAGTTCTTC. It translates to CASSAGTSGGPYNEQFF.